This T cell receptor (beta chain) is drawn from a study of control samples from healthy donors and cancer patients. The germline V gene has CDR1 SGHRS and CDR2 YFSETQ. The CDR3 loop spans 15 amino acids. V dropped 8 bases and J dropped 0 bases, with 15 bases sitting between them. Clones were read by immunoSEQ multiplex PCR, and TCRdb kept only the in-frame ones, dropping some. The table records about 180,000 clones, around 94% of them present only once. Sequencing was carried out using blood. This TCR derives from a man in his thirties or forties in good health. The rearrangement uses TRBV5-1 and TRBJ2-1, with D unresolved. Here the CDR3 DNA reads TGCGCCAGTAGCCAACAACTCCGCTCCTACAATGAGCAGTTCTTC. This gives the protein CASSQQLRSYNEQFF.